The subject of this entry is one T cell receptor (beta chain). The data were produced by immunoSEQ multiplex PCR, yet TCRdb's version contains in-frame clones alone and is incomplete. The data contain approximately 150,000 clones, more than 75% of them singletons. The sample is drawn from a study of blood T cell repertoires in COVID-19. The V end lost 0 bases, the J end lost 7 bases, and 5 bases lay between the germline ends. The CDR3 loop spans 13 amino acids. Germline V gene data show CDR1 as SGHRS and CDR2 as YFSETQ. The receptor's source is a woman in her fifties or sixties with active or convalescent COVID-19. The chain recombines TRBV5-1 with TRBJ1-6; D is uncertain. Sample: peripheral blood. The CDR3 sequence: CASSLVLNSPLHF. The CDR3 DNA follows: TGCGCCAGCAGCTTGGTACTGAATTCACCCCTCCACTTT.